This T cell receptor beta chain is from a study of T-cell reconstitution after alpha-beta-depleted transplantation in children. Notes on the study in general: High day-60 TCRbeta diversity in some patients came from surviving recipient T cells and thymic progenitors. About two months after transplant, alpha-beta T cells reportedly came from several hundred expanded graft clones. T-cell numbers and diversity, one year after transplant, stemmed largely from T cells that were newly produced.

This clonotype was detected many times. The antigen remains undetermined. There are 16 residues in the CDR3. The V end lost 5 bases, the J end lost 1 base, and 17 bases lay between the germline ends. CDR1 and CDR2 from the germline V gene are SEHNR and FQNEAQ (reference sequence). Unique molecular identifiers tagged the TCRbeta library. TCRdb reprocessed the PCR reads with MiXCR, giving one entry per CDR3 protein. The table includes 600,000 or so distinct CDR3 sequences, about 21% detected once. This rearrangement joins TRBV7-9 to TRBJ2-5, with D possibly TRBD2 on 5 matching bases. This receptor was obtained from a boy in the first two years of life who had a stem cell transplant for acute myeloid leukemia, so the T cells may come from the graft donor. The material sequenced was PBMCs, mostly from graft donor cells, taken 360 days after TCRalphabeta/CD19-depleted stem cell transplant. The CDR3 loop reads CASSIERTEVQETQYF. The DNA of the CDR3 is TGTGCCAGCAGCATCGAGCGGACGGAAGTCCAAGAGACCCAGTACTTC.